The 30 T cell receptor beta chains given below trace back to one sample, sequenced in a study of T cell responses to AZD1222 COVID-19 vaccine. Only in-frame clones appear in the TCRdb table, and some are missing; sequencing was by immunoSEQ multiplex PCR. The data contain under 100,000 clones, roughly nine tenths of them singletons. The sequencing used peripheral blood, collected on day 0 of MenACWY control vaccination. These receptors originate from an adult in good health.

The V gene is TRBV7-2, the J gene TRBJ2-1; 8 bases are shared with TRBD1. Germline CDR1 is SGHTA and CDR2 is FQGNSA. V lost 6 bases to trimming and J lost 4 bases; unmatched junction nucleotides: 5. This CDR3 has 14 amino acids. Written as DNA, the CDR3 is TGTGCCAGCAGAATGACAGGGGAATACAATGAGCAGTTCTTC. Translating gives CASRMTGEYNEQFF.

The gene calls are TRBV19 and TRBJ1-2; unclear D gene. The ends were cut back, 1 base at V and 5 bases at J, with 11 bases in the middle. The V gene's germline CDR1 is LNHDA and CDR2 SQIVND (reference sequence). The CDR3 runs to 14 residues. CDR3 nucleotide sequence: TGTGCCAGTAGTATAGTGGAGGCCGGATATGGCTACACCTTC. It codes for CASSIVEAGYGYTF.

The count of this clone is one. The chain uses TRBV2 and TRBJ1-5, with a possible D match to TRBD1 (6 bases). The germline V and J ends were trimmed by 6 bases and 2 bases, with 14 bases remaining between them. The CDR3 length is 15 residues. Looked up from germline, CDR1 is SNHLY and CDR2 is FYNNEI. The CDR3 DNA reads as TGTGCCAGCAGCCCACAGGGAATGGGCAATCAGCCCCAGCATTTT. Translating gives CASSPQGMGNQPQHF.

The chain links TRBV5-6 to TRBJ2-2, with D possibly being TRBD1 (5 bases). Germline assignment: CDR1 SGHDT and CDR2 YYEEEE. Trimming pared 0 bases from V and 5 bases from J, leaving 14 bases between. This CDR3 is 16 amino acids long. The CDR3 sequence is CASSLEGRVDTGELFF. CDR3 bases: TGTGCCAGCAGCTTGGAGGGCAGGGTAGATACCGGGGAGCTGTTTTTT.

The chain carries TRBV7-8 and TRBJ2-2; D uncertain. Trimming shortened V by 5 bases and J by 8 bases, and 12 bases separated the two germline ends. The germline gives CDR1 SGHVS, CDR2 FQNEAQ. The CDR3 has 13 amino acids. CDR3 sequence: CASSVRGTGELFF. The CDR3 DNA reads TGTGCCAGCAGCGTTCGTGGTACGGGGGAGCTGTTTTTT. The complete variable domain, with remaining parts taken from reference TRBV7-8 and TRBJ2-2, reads GAGVSQSPRYKVAKRGQDVALRCDPISGHVSLFWYQQALGQGPEFLTYFQNEAQLDKSGLPSDRFFAERPEGSVSTLKIQRTQQEDSAVYLCASSVRGTGELFFGEGSRLTVL.

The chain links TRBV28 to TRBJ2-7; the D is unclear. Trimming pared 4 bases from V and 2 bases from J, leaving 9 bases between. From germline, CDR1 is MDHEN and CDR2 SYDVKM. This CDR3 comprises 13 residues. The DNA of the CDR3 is TGTGCCAGCAGTTCCCAGTTTCCCTACGAGCAGTACTTC. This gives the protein CASSSQFPYEQYF.

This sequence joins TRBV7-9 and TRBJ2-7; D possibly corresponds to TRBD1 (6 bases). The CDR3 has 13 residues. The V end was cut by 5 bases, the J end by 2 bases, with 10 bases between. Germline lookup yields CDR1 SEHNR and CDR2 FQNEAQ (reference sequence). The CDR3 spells CASSPGTPYEQYF. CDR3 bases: TGTGCCAGCAGCCCCGGGACACCCTACGAGCAGTACTTC.

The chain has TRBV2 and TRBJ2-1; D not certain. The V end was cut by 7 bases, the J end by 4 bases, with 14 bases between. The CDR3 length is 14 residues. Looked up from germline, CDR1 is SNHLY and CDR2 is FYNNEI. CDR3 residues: CASNRGWAYNEQFF. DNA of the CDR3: TGTGCCAGCAACCGTGGGTGGGCATACAATGAGCAGTTCTTC.

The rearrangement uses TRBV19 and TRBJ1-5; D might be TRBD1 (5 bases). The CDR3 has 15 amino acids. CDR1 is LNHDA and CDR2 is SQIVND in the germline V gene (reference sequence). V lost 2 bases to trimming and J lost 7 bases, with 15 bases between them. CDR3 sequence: CASSISWGGGQPQHF. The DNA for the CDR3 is TGTGCCAGTAGTATATCTTGGGGCGGGGGGCAGCCCCAGCATTTT.

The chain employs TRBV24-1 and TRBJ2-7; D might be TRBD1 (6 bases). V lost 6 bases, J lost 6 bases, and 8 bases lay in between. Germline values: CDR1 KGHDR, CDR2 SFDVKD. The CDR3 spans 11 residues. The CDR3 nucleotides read TGTGCCACCAGTCAGGGGTTCGAGCAGTACTTC. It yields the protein CATSQGFEQYF.

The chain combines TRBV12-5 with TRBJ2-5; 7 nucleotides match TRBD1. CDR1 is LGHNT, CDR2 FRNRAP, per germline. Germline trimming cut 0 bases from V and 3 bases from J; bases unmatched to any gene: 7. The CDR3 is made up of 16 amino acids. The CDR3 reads CASGLVLGTAKETQYF. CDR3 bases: TGTGCTAGTGGTTTGGTACTAGGGACAGCTAAAGAGACCCAGTACTTC. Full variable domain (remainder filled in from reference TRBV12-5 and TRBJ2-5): DARVTQTPRHKVTEMGQEVTMRCQPILGHNTVFWYRQTMMQGLELLAYFRNRAPLDDSGMPKDRFSAEMPDATLATLKIQPSEPRDSAVYFCASGLVLGTAKETQYFGPGTRLLVL.

CDR3 DNA: TGTGCCAGCAGCTTGGCACTTGAAGCTTTCTTT. It is translated as CASSLALEAFF. The V gene is TRBV5-6, the J gene TRBJ1-1; unclear D gene. Germline values: CDR1 SGHDT, CDR2 YYEEEE. V shed 0 bases and J shed 7 bases, with 4 bases lying between them. The CDR3 is 11 amino acids.

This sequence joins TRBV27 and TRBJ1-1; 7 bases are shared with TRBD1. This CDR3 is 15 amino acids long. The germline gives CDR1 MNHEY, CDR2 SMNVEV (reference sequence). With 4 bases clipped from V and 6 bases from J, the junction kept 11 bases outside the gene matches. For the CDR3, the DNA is TGTGCCAGCAGTTCTCGGTGGCAGGGGGGCCCTGAAGCTTTCTTT. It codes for CASSSRWQGGPEAFF.

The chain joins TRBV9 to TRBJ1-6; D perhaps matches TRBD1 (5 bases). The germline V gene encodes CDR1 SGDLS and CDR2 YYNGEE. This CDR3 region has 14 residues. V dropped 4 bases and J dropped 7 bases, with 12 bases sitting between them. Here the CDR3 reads CASSTDSRNSPLHF. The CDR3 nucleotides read TGTGCCAGCAGCACAGACAGCCGGAATTCACCCCTCCACTTT.

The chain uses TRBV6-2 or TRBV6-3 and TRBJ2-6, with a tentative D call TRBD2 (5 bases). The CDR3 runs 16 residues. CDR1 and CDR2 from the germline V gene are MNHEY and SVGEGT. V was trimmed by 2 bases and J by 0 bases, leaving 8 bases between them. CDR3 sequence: CASSYPGISGANVLTF. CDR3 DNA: TGTGCCAGCAGTTACCCCGGGATCTCTGGGGCCAACGTCCTGACTTTC.

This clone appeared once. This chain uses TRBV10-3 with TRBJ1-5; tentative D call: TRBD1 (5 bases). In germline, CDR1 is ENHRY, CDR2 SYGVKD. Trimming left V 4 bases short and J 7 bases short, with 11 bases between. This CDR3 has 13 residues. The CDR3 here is CAISGAREQPQHF. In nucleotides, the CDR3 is TGTGCCATCAGTGGTGCCAGGGAGCAGCCCCAGCATTTT.

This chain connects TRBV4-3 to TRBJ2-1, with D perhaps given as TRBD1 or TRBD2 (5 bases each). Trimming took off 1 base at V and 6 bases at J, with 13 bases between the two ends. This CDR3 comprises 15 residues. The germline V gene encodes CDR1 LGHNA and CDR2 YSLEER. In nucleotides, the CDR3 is TGCGCCAGCAGCCAAGCGCTGGGGGTCGGCAATGAGCAGTTCTTC. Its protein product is CASSQALGVGNEQFF.

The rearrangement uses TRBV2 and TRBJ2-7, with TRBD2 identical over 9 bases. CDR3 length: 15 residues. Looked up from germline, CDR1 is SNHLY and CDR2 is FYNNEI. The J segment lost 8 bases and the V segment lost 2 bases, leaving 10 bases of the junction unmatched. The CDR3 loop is CASSERGLAGRKQYF. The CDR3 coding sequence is TGTGCCAGCAGTGAACGGGGGCTAGCGGGAAGGAAGCAGTACTTC. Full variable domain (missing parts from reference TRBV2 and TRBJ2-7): EPEVTQTPSHQVTQMGQEVILRCVPISNHLYFYWYRQILGQKVEFLVSFYNNEISEKSEIFDDQFSVERPDGSNFTLKIRSTKLEDSAMYFCASSERGLAGRKQYFGPGTRLTVT.

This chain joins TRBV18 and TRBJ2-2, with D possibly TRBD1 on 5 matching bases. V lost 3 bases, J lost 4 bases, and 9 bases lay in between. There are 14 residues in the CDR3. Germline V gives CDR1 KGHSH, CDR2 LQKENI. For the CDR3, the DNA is TGTGCCAGCTCACCCAGGGCAGCCACCGGGGAGCTGTTTTTT. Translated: CASSPRAATGELFF.

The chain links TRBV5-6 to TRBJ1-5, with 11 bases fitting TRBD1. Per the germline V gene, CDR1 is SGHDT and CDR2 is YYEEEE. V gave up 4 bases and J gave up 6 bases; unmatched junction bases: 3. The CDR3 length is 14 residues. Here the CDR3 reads CASSGQGASQPQHF. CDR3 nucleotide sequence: TGTGCCAGCAGCGGACAGGGGGCTAGTCAGCCCCAGCATTTT.

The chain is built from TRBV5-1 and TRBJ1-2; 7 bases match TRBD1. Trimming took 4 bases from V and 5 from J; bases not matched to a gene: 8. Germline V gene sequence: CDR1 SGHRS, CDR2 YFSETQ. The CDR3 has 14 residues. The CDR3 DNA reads TGCGCCAGCAGCGACGAAGGGGGCAGGTATGGCTACACCTTC. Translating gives CASSDEGGRYGYTF.

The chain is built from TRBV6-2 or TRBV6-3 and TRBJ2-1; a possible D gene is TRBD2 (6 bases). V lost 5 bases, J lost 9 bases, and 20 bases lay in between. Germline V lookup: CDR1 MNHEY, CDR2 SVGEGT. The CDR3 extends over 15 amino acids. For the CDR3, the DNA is TGTGCCAGCAGTAAACTCCAGATCGAGCGGGTTGAGCAGTTCTTC. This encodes CASSKLQIERVEQFF.

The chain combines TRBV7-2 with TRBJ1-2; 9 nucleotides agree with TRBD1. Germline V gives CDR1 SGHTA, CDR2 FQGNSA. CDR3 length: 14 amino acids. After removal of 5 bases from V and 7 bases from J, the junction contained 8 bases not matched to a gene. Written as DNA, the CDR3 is TGTGCCAGCAGCAGCGGGGACAGGGTCGGTGGCTACACCTTC. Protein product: CASSSGDRVGGYTF.

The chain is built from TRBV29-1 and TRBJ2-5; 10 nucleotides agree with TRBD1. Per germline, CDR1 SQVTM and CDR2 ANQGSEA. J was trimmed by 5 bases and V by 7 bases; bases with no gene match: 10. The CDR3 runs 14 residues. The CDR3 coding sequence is TGCAGCGCACAGGACAGGGGGGTGTCGGAGACCCAGTACTTC. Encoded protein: CSAQDRGVSETQYF.

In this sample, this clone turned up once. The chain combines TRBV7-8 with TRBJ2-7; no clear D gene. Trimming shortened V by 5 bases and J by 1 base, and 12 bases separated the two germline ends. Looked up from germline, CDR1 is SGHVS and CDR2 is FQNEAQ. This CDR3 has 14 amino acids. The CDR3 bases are TGTGCCAGCAGCCCGCATCAGCCATCCTACGAGCAGTACTTC. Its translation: CASSPHQPSYEQYF.

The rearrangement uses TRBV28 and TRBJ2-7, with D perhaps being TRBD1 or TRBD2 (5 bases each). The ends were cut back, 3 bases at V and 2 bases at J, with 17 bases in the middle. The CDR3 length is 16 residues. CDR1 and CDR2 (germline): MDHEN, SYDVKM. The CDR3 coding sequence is TGTGCCAGCAGTTTCCTCTCGGGACCTCATCCCTACGAGCAGTACTTC. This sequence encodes CASSFLSGPHPYEQYF. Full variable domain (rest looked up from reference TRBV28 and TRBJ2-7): DVKVTQSSRYLVKRTGEKVFLECVQDMDHENMFWYRQDPGLGLRLIYFSYDVKMKEKGDIPEGYSVSREKKERFSLILESASTNQTSMYLCASSFLSGPHPYEQYFGPGTRLTVT.

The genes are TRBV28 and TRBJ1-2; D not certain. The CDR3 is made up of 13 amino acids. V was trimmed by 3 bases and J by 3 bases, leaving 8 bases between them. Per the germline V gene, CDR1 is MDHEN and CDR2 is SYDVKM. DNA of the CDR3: TGTGCCAGCAGTTTTGGCCGGGACTATGGCTACACCTTC. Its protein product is CASSFGRDYGYTF.

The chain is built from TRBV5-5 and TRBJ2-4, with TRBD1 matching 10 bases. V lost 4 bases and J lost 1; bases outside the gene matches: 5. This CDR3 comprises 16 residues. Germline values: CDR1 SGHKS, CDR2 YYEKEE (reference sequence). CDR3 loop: CASSHPGQGAKNIQYF. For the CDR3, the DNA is TGTGCCAGCAGCCATCCGGGACAGGGGGCCAAAAACATTCAGTACTTC.

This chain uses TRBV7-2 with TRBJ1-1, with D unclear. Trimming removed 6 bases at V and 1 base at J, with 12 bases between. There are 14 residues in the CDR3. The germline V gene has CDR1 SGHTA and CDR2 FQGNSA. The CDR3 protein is CASSLYNPNTEAFF. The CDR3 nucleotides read TGTGCCAGCAGTCTTTACAACCCGAACACTGAAGCTTTCTTT.

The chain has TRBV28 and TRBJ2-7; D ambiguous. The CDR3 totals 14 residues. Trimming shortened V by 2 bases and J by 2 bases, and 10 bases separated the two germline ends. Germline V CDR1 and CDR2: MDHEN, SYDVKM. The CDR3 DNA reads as TGTGCCAGCAGTTTAAGTCAAGGAACCTACGAGCAGTACTTC. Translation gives CASSLSQGTYEQYF. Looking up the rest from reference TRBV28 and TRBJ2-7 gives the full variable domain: DVKVTQSSRYLVKRTGEKVFLECVQDMDHENMFWYRQDPGLGLRLIYFSYDVKMKEKGDIPEGYSVSREKKERFSLILESASTNQTSMYLCASSLSQGTYEQYFGPGTRLTVT.